Each of the 9 T cell receptor beta chains below was sequenced from the same sample in a study of blood T cells in healthy people across ages. It was with a sample-barcoded 5' primer and a J-beta primer mix that a second PCR of roughly 7 to 12 cycles was run. TCRdb itself ran the 5' RACE reads through MiXCR, one entry per CDR3 protein. There are approximately 800,000 distinct CDR3 sequences in the sample; about 62% occur only once, and 28% lies in the top ten. The sample taken for sequencing was blood. Receptors originate from a young man in good health.

The CDR3 nucleotides are TGCAGTGCTAGTATGGCGGGGGGGAACTACAATGAGCAGTTCTTC. Translated: CSASMAGGNYNEQFF. The chain carries TRBV20-1 and TRBJ2-1, with 9 bases aligning to TRBD2. Losses at the gene ends were 3 bases for V and 3 bases for J; bases not matched to a gene: 6. The CDR3 extends over 15 amino acids. The germline V gene encodes CDR1 DFQATT and CDR2 SNEGSKA (reference sequence).

This clonotype was seen a few times. The chain recombines TRBV5-5 with TRBJ2-6, with no clear D. The length of the CDR3 is 17 residues. CDR1 SGHKS and CDR2 YYEKEE come from the germline V gene (reference sequence). The germline V and J ends were trimmed by 1 base and 0 bases, with 11 bases remaining between them. In DNA, the CDR3 is TGTGCCAGCAGCTTGACTGCCTCGCCCTCTGGGGCCAACGTCCTGACTTTC. Translated: CASSLTASPSGANVLTF. Full variable domain (outside the CDR3, taken from reference TRBV5-5 and TRBJ2-6): DAGVTQSPTHLIKTRGQQVTLRCSPISGHKSVSWYQQVLGQGPQFIFQYYEKEERGRGNFPDRFSARQFPNYSSELNVNALLLGDSALYLCASSLTASPSGANVLTFGAGSRLTVL.

The chain is built from TRBV29-1 and TRBJ2-1, with a possible D match to TRBD1 (6 bases). Germline CDR1 is SQVTM and CDR2 is ANQGSEA. Trimming removed 3 bases from V and 6 bases from J, with 15 bases in between. The length of the CDR3 is 14 residues. CDR3 nucleotide sequence: TGCAGCGTTGACTCGCAGGGGCGTTCCAATGAGCAGTTCTTC. Its protein is CSVDSQGRSNEQFF.

The sample holds one count of this clonotype. The chain uses TRBV10-3 and TRBJ2-7; D remains ambiguous. Trimming removed 9 bases at V and 3 bases at J, with 3 bases between. Looked up from germline, CDR1 is ENHRY and CDR2 is SYGVKD. The length of the CDR3 is 9 residues. CDR3 DNA: TGTGCCATTGGCTACGAGCAGTACTTC. Translated, it gives CAIGYEQYF.

CDR3 sequence (DNA): TGCATCTGTGGGTCAGGGAACTACAATGAGCAGTTCTTC. It encodes CICGSGNYNEQFF. The V and J genes are TRBV29-1 and TRBJ2-1, with a weak D call TRBD1 (5 bases). Germline V gene data show CDR1 as SQVTM and CDR2 as ANQGSEA. This CDR3 region has 13 residues.

This rearrangement joins TRBV15 to TRBJ1-1; D may be TRBD1 (6 bases). Germline V gives CDR1 LNHNV, CDR2 YYDKDF (reference sequence). The CDR3 consists of 15 residues. The ends were cut back, 5 bases at V and 3 bases at J, with 16 bases in the middle. CDR3 in amino acids: CATSPQAQGHTEAFF. CDR3 DNA sequence: TGTGCCACCAGCCCACAGGCACAGGGACACACTGAAGCTTTCTTT.

The gene calls are TRBV29-1 and TRBJ1-5; D unclear. The CDR3 runs 15 residues. V was clipped by 3 bases and J by 7 bases, with 19 bases between them. Germline lookup yields CDR1 SQVTM and CDR2 ANQGSEA. Here the CDR3 reads CSVDDPKNRGQPQHF. Written as DNA, the CDR3 is TGCAGCGTTGACGACCCGAAGAACCGAGGGCAGCCCCAGCATTTT. The complete variable domain, with remaining parts taken from reference TRBV29-1 and TRBJ1-5, reads SAVISQKPSRDICQRGTSLTIQCQVDSQVTMMFWYRQQPGQSLTLIATANQGSEATYESGFVIDKFPISRPNLTFSTLTVSNMSPEDSSIYLCSVDDPKNRGQPQHFGDGTRLSIL.

V usage is TRBV9 and J usage is TRBJ2-5; D uncertain. The J call could be wrong; TRBJ2-1 is a better fit for the DNA end. The CDR3 covers 14 residues. Germline values: CDR1 SGDLS, CDR2 YYNGEE. The chain's CDR3 is CASSTSTDKETQFF. The CDR3 DNA sequence: TGTGCCAGCAGCACCTCGACTGATAAAGAGACCCAGTTCTTC.

The chain links TRBV27 to TRBJ2-1; TRBD2 matches 11 bases. The CDR3 length is 17 residues. In germline, CDR1 is MNHEY, CDR2 SMNVEV (reference sequence). The V and J ends lost 5 bases and 0 bases, in that order; junction bases with no gene match: 6. The chain's CDR3 is CASSPTSGDSSYNEQFF. DNA for the CDR3: TGTGCCAGCAGTCCGACTAGCGGGGACAGCTCCTACAATGAGCAGTTCTTC.